This T cell receptor beta chain was sequenced during a study of shared clonotypes between healthy human individuals. Trimming stripped 3 bases from V and 7 bases from J, with 10 bases between. The germline CDR1 and CDR2 sequences are MNHEY and SMNVEV (reference sequence). There are 13 residues in the CDR3. Genomic DNA of each subset was evenly split across several immunoSEQ plates. Sequencing used immunoSEQ multiplex PCR; TCRdb keeps in-frame clones, though not all of them. The sample contains 850,000 to 1,100,000 clones, 60% to 85% of which appear only once. Comments on this clone: What it binds is not known. The same CDR3 also results from other DNA sequences found in this sample.

Study-level points and caveats: Generally, estimated richness proved larger in naive subsets than it did in memory subsets. Clonotypes shared by all four sorted-subset donors had higher generation probabilities than non-shared clonotypes.

The donor population consisted of healthy HIV-negative adults with no recent acute infections or vaccinations. The clonotype originates from a man aged 18-30 years in good health. Some clones in this sample may be carry-over from other donors' samples. Material for sequencing was memory CD4+ T cells from PBMCs. Subset in this sample: CD45RA-negative fraction. J is TRBJ1-5 and V is TRBV27; no clear D. The CDR3 region is CASSFQDGQPQHF. CDR3 DNA sequence: TGTGCCAGCAGTTTCCAGGATGGGCAGCCCCAGCATTTT.